The present entry profiles one TCR beta chain with its context. Its antigen is not known. Once RNA had been extracted, it was reverse transcribed into cDNA to act as the sequencing template. Measured with immunoSEQ multiplex PCR; TCRdb has only the in-frame clones, and not every one. The repertoire includes about 130,000 clones, approximately 49% of them detected once, and approximately 18% sits in the top ten. It was from alopecia areata patients that lesional scalp punch biopsies and peripheral blood were collected. V lost 8 bases to trimming and J lost 0 bases, with 11 bases between them. This CDR3 has 15 residues. This sample was included in a study of CD8+ T cells in alopecia areata. Study-level results: Greater clonality was observed in lesional scalp samples, especially alopecia totalis/universalis, versus normal scalp. TCRs were shared less clearly across patients than in mice, possibly for HLA-related reasons.

The source of this sequence is a human donor with alopecia areata. This rearrangement joins TRBV23-1 to TRBJ1-6; D is unresolved. TRBV23-1 is an ORF for which the function is uncertain. Sequencing used CD8+ T cells sorted from blood, obtained at week 0. CDR3 bases: TGCGCCAGCGTTGTCAAAAACTCCTATAATTCACCCCTCCACTTT. Its translation: CASVVKNSYNSPLHF.